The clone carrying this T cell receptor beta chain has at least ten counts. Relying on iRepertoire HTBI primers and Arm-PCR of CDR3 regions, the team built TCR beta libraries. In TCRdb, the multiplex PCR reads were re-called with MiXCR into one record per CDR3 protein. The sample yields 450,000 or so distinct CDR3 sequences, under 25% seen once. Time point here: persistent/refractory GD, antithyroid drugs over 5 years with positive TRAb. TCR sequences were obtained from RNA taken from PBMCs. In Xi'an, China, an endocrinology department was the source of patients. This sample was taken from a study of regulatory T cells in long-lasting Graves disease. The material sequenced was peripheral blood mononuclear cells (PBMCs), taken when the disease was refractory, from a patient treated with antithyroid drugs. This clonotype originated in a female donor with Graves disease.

The CDR3 spells CASSDASGVSSYEQYF. DNA of the CDR3: TGTGCCAGCAGTGACGCCAGCGGGGTTAGCTCCTACGAGCAGTACTTC. This chain uses TRBV6-1 with TRBJ2-7; TRBD2 aligns across 7 bases. Germline V lookup: CDR1 MNHNS, CDR2 SASEGT. This CDR3 is built from 16 residues. V shed 3 bases, J shed 0 bases, and the junction held 8 bases outside the gene matches.